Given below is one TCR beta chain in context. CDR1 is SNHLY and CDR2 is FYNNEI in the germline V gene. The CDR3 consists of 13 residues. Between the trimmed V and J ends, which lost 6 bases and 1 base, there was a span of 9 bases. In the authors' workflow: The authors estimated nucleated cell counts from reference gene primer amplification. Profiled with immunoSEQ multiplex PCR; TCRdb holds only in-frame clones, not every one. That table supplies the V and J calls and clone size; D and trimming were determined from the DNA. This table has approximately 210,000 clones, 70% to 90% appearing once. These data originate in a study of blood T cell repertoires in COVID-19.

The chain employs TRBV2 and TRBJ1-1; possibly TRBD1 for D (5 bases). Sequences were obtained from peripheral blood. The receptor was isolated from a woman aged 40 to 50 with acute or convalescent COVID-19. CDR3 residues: CASRNDRNTEAFF. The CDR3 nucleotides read TGTGCCAGCAGGAACGACAGGAACACTGAAGCTTTCTTT.